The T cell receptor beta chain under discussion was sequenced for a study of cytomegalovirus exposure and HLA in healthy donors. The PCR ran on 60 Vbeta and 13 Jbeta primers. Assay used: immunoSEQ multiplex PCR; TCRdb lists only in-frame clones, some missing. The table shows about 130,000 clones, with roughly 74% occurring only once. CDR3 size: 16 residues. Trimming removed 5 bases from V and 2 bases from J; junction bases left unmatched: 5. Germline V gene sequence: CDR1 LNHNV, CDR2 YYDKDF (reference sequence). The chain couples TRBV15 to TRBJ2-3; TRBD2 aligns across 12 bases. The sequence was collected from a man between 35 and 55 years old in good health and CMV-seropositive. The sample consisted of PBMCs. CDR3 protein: CATSLGLAGHTDTQYF. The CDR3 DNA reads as TGTGCCACCAGCCTTGGACTAGCGGGACACACAGATACGCAGTATTTT.